Detailed here is one TCR beta chain. Its target is unknown. This entry is derived from a study of OX40 agonist ivuxolimab in advanced cancers. Across the study: Prior therapy, whether anti-PD-1, anti-PD-L1 or anti-CTLA-4, was allowed, and more than 35% had some. Partial responses occurred in Three dose-escalation patients, one with hepatocellular carcinoma and two with cutaneous melanoma. Study-wide points: Partial responders receiving 0.1-3.0 mg/kg showed among the lowest clonal expansion. Clonal expansion from baseline to week 6 occurred in both CD4+ and CD8+ T cells.

Sequencing was performed with immunoSEQ multiplex PCR; in TCRdb, only in-frame clones are kept and a portion is missing. The data contain some 70,000 clones, about nine tenths of them singletons. This CDR3 is 17 amino acids long. The V end lost 1 base, the J end lost 5 bases, and 19 bases lay between the germline ends. Germline V gives CDR1 SGDLS, CDR2 YYNGEE. The V gene is TRBV9, the J gene TRBJ2-1; the D gene could be TRBD1 or TRBD2 (6 bases each). The TCR comes from an adult with an advanced solid tumor such as melanoma, head and neck, liver or kidney cancer. The sample in question was CD4+ or CD8+ T cells sorted from blood, obtained in a trial of the OX40 agonist ivuxolimab. As DNA, the CDR3 is TGTGCCAGCAGCGTAATGGGGGGCGCAGGGGTGAACAATGAGCAGTTCTTC. Translating gives CASSVMGGAGVNNEQFF.